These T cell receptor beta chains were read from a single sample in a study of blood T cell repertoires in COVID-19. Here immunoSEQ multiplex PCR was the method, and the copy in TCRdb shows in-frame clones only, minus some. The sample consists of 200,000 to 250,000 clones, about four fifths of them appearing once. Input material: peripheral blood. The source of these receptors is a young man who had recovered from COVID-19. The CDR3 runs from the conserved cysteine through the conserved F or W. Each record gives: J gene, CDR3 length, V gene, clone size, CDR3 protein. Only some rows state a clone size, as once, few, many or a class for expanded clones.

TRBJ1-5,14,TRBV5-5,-,CASSYGQGGQPQHF
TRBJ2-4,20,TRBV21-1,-,CASSETLDRVGGRAKNIQYF
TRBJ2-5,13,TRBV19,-,CASSRAGEETQYF
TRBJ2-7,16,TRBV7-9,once,CASSSWWGDGGYEQYF
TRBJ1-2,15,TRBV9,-,CASSDLTGGFYGYTF
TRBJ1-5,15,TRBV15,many,CATSRDPGGNQPQHF
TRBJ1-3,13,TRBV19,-,CASRHTGEDTIYF
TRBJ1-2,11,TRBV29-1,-,CSTQDRGGYTF
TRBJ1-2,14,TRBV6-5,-,CASTSGLVARGYTF
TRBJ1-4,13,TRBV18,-,CASSPGTTEKLFF
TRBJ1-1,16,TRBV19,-,CASSIGVGVLNTEAFF
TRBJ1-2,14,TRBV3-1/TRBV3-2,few,CASSHESRPYGYTF
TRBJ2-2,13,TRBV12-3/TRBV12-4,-,CASSLAGGGELFF
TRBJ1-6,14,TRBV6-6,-,CASSNTGYNSPLHF
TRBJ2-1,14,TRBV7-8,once,CASSLRDRYNEQFF
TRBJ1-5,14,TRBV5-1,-,CASSPLGGWQPQHF
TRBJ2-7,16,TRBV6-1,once,CASREFGQGRSYEQYF
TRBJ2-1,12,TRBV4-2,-,CASSHGVREQFF
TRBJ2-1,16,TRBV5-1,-,CASSPGWGEGYNEQFF
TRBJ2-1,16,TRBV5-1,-,CASSLRTSGGGDEQFF
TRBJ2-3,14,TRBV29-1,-,CSVAADPSTDTQYF
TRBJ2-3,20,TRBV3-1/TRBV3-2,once,CASSQAIAPERRGYRDTQYF
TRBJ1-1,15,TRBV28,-,CASSLPDRVNTEAFF
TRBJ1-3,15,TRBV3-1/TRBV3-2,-,CASSHDVRIDGTIYF
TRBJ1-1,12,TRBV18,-,CASSGGNTEAFF
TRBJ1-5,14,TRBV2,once,CASSGQGLNQPQHF
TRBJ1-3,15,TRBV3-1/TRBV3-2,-,CASSQVGGAGNTIYF
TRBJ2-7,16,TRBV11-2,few,CASSISPTGGSYEQYF
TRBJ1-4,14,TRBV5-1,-,CASSFDRGDEKLFF
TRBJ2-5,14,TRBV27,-,CASSRDRGQETQYF
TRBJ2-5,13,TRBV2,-,CASRGDSTQTQYF
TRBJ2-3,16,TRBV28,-,CASTIPRDSPTDTQYF
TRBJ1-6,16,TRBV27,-,CASRKPGLNYNSPLHF
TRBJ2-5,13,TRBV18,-,CASSLSGWETQYF
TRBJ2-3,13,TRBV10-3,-,CAISEGEGDTQYF
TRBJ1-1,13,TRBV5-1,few,CASSLAWNTEAFF
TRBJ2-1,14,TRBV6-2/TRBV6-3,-,CASIPGQGFHEQFF
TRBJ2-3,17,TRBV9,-,CASSVAPGRGRTDTQYF
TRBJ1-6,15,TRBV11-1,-,CASSGTGFNNSPLHF
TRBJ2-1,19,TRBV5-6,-,CASSHHSASGGHRNNEQFF
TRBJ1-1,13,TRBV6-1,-,CASSELANTEAFF
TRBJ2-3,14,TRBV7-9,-,CASSSWTGSDTQYF
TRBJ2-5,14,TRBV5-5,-,CASSGTSVGETQYF
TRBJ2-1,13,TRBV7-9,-,CASRSGGYNEQFF
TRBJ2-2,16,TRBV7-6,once,CASSLSQLGNTGELFF